This entry features one T cell receptor (beta chain) sequence. The entry originates in a study of T cells after posttransplantation cyclophosphamide. Germline CDR1 SGHTA, CDR2 FQGNSA. Unmatched junction bases numbered 2, after V lost 5 bases and J lost 5 bases. The CDR3 is 12 residues long. Sequenced by immunoSEQ multiplex PCR; TCRdb stores in-frame clones only, minus some. The sample carries tens of thousands of clones, around 83% recorded once. This chain connects TRBV7-2 to TRBJ1-1, with TRBD1 identical over 7 bases. The receptor was derived from a man aged 30 to 39 with a blood cancer, CMV-positive, and with a related stem cell donor. Sequencing was done on a sample of PBMCs. The CDR3: CASSPGGTEAFF. The CDR3 region has the DNA TGTGCCAGCAGCCCAGGGGGAACTGAAGCTTTCTTT.